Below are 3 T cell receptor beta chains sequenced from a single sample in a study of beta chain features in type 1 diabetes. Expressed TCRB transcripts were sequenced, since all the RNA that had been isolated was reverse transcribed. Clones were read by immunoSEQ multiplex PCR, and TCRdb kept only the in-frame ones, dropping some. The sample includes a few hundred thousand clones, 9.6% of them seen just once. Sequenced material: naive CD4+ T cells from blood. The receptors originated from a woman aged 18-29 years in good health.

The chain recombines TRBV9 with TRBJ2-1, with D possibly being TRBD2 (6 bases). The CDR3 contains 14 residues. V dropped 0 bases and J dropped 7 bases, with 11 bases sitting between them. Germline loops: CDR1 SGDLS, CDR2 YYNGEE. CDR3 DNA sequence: TGTGCCAGCAGCGTAGAACCAGGGAGGAATGAGCAGTTCTTC. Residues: CASSVEPGRNEQFF.

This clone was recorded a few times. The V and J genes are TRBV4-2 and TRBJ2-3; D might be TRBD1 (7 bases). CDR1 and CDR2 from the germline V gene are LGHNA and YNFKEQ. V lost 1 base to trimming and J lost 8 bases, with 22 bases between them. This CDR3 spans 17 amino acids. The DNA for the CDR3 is TGTGCCAGCAGCCAAGTCCCAGGGGGGCCTAAAGGGGGTACGCAGTATTTT. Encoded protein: CASSQVPGGPKGGTQYF.

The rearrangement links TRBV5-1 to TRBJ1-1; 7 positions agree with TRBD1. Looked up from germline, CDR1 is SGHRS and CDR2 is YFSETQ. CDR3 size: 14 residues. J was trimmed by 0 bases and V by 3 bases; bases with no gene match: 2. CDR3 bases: TGCGCCAGCAGCTCGGACAGGATGAACACTGAAGCTTTCTTT. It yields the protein CASSSDRMNTEAFF.